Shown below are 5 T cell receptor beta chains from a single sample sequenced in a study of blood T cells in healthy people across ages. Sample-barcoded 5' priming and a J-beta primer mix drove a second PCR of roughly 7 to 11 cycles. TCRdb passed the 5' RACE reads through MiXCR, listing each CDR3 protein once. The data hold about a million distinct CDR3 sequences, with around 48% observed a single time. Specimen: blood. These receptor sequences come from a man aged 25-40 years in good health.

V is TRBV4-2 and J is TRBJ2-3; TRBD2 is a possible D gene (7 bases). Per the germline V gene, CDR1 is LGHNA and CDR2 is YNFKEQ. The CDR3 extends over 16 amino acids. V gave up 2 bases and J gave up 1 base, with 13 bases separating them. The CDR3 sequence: CASSQNSGGRTDTQYF. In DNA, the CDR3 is TGTGCCAGCAGCCAAAACTCCGGGGGGCGCACAGATACGCAGTATTTT.

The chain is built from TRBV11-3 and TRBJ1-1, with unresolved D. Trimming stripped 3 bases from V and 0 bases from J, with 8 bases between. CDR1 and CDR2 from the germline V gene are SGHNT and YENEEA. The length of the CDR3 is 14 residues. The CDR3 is CASSFLHLNTEAFF. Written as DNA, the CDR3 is TGTGCCAGCAGCTTTTTACACTTGAACACTGAAGCTTTCTTT.

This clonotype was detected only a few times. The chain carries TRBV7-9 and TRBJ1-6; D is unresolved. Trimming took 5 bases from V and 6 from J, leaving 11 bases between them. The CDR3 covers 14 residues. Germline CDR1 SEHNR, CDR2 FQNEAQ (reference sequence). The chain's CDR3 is CASSERGSNSPLHF. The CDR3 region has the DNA TGTGCCAGCAGCGAACGGGGTTCTAATTCACCCCTCCACTTT.

The CDR3: CASRTTDYEQYF. For the CDR3, the DNA is TGTGCCAGCAGAACGACAGACTACGAGCAGTACTTC. The rearrangement joins TRBV6-2 or TRBV6-3 to TRBJ2-7; a possible D gene is TRBD1 (5 bases). Germline V CDR1 and CDR2: MNHEY, SVGEGT. V was trimmed by 6 bases and J by 3 bases, leaving 9 bases between them. The CDR3 covers 12 residues.

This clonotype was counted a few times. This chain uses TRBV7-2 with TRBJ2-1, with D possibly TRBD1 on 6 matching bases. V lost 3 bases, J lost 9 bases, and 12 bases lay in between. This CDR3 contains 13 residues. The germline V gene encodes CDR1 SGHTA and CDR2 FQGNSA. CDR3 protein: CASSFNRVGEQFF. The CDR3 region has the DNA TGTGCCAGCAGCTTTAACAGGGTGGGTGAGCAGTTCTTC.